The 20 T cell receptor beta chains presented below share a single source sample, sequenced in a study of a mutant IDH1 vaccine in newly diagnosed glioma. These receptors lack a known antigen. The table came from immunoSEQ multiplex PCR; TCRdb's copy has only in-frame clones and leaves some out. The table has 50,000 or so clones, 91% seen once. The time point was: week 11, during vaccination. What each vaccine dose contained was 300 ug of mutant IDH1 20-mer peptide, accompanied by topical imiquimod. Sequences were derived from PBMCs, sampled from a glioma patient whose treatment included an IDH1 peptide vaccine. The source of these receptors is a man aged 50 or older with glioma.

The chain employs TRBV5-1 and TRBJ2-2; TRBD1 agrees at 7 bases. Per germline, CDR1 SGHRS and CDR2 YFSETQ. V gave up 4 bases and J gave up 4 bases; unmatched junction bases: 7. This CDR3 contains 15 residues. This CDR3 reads CASSPRTGSTGELFF. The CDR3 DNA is TGCGCCAGCAGCCCCAGGACAGGAAGCACCGGGGAGCTGTTTTTT.

As DNA, the CDR3 is TGTGCCAGCAGCTTAGAGACTCCAGATACGCAGTATTTT. Its translation: CASSLETPDTQYF. The chain joins TRBV7-2 to TRBJ2-3; D is ambiguous. Trimming shortened V by 1 base and J by 4 bases, and 6 bases separated the two germline ends. CDR1 and CDR2 from the germline V gene are SGHTA and FQGNSA. The CDR3 runs 13 residues.

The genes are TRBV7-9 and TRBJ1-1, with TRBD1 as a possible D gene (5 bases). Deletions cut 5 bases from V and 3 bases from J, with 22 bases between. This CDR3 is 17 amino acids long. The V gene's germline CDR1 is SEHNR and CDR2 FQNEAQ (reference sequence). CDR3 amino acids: CASSPGRGGGYHTEAFF. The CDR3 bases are TGTGCCAGCAGCCCAGGGCGGGGTGGAGGTTATCACACTGAAGCTTTCTTT.

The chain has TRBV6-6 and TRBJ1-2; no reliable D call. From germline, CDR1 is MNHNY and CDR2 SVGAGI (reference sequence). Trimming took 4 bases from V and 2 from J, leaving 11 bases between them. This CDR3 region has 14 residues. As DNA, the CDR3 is TGTGCCAGCAGTTTCCTTGGCGCAAACTATGGCTACACCTTC. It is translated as CASSFLGANYGYTF.

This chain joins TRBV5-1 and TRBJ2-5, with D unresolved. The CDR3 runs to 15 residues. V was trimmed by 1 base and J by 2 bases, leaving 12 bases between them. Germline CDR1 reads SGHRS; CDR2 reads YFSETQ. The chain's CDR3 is CASSLLSHEQETQYF. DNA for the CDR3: TGCGCCAGCAGCTTGCTTAGCCACGAGCAAGAGACCCAGTACTTC.

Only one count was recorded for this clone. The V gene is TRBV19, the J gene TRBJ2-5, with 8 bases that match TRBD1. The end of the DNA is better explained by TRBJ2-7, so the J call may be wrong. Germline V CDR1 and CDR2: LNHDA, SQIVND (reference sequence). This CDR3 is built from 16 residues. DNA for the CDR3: TGTGCCAGTAGTATTGGCCCCGGGACAGGAGCCTACGAGCAGTACTTC. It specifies CASSIGPGTGAYEQYF.

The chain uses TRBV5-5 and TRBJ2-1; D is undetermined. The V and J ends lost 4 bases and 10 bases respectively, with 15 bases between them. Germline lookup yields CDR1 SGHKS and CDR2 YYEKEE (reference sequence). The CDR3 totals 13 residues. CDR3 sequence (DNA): TGTGCCAGCAGCCCGGGTTCGATAAAGGAGCAGTTCTTC. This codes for CASSPGSIKEQFF. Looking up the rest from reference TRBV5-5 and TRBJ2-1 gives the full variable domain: DAGVTQSPTHLIKTRGQQVTLRCSPISGHKSVSWYQQVLGQGPQFIFQYYEKEERGRGNFPDRFSARQFPNYSSELNVNALLLGDSALYLCASSPGSIKEQFFGPGTRLTVL.

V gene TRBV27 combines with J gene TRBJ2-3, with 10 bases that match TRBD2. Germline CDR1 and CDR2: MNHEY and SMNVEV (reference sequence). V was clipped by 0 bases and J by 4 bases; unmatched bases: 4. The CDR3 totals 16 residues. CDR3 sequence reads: CASSLSRAGGPDTQYF. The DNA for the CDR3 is TGTGCCAGCAGTTTATCGAGAGCGGGAGGGCCAGATACGCAGTATTTT.

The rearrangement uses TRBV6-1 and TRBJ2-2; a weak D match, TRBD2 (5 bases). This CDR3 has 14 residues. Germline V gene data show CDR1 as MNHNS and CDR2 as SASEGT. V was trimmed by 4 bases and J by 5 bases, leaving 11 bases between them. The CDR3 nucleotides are TGTGCCAGCAGTGGGACTTTCGGAACCGGGGAGCTGTTTTTT. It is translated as CASSGTFGTGELFF.

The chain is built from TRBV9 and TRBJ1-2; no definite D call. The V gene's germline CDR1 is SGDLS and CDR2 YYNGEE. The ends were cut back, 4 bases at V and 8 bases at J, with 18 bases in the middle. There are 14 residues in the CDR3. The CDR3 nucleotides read TGTGCCAGCAGCCTGGGAACGTTCGACTGGGGCTACACCTTC. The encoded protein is CASSLGTFDWGYTF.

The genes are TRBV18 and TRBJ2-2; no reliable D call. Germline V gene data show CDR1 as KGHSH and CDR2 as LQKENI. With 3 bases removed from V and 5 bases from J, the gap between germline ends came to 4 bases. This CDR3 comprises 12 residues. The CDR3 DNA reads TGTGCCAGCTCACCGAGGACCGGGGAGCTGTTTTTT. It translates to CASSPRTGELFF.

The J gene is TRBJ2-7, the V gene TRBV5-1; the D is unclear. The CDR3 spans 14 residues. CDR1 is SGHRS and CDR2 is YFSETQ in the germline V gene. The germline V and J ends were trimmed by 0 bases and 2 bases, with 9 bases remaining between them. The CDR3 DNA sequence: TGCGCCAGCAGCTTGGGCTCTGGGGCCTACGAGCAGTACTTC. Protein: CASSLGSGAYEQYF.

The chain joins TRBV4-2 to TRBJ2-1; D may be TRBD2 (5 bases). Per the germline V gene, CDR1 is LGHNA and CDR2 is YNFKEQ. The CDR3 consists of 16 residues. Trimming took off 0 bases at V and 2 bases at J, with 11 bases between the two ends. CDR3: CASSQDVSGAYNEQFF. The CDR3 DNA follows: TGTGCCAGCAGCCAAGATGTAAGCGGAGCCTACAATGAGCAGTTCTTC.

CDR3 sequence reads: CASTWGMGTTGELFF. In nucleotides, the CDR3 is TGTGCCAGCACATGGGGAATGGGGACCACCGGGGAGCTGTTTTTT. This chain links TRBV2 with TRBJ2-2; either TRBD1 or TRBD2 may fit D (5 bases each). Trimming left V 7 bases short and J 4 bases short, with 16 bases between. The CDR3 is 15 residues long. The V gene's germline CDR1 is SNHLY and CDR2 FYNNEI.

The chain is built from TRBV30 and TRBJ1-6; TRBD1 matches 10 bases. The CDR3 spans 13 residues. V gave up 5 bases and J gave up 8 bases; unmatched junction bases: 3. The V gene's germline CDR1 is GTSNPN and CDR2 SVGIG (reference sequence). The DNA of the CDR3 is TGTGCCTGGGGACAGGGGGATTATTCACCCCTCCACTTT. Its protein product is CAWGQGDYSPLHF.

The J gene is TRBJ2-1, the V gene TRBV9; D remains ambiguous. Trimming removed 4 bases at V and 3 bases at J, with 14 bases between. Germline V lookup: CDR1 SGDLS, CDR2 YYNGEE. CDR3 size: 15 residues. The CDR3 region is CASSPREGYYNEQFF. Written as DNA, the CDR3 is TGTGCCAGCAGCCCCAGAGAAGGATACTACAATGAGCAGTTCTTC. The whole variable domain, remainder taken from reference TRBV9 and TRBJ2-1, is DSGVTQTPKHLITATGQRVTLRCSPRSGDLSVYWYQQSLDQGLQFLIQYYNGEERAKGNILERFSAQQFPDLHSELNLSSLELGDSALYFCASSPREGYYNEQFFGPGTRLTVL.

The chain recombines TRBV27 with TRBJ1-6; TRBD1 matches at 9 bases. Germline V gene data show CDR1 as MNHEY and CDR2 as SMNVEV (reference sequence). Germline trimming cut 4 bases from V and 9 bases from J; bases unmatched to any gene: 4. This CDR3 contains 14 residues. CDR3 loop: CASSSGQGSSPLHF. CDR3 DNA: TGTGCCAGCAGTTCGGGACAGGGCTCTTCACCCCTCCACTTT.

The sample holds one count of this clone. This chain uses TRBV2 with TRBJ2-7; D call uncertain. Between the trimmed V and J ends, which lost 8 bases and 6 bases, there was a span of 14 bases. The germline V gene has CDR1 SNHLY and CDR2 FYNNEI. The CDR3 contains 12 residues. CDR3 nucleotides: TGTGCCAGCGACCCGTTTACGTCCGAGCAGTACTTC. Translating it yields CASDPFTSEQYF.

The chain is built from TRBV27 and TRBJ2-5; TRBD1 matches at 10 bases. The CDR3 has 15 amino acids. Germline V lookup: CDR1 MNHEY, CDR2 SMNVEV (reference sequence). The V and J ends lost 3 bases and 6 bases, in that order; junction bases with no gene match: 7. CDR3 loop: CASSFWRDRGKTQYF. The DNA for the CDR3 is TGTGCCAGCAGTTTTTGGAGGGACAGGGGAAAGACCCAGTACTTC.

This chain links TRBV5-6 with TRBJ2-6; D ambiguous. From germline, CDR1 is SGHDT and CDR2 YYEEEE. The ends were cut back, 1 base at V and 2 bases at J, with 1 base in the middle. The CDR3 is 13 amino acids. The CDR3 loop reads CASSLPGANVLTF. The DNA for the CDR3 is TGTGCCAGCAGCTTGCCTGGGGCCAACGTCCTGACTTTC.